This T cell receptor (beta chain) was profiled in a study of Ad26.COV2.S vaccination and SARS-CoV-2 variants. Study details: Once, or twice with 56 days between doses, Ad26.COV2.S was given intramuscularly.

V was clipped by 5 bases and J by 6 bases; unmatched bases: 6. This CDR3 spans 14 amino acids. CDR1 and CDR2 (germline): ENHRY, SYGVKD. Study findings and constraints: Vaccine recipients surpassed placebo recipients in spike-specific TCR breadth. Marked by substantial breadth, spike-specific CD8+ and CD4+ T cell responses were reportedly seen after vaccination.

Comment on this clone: Its antigen is unknown.

The sample's treatment: over 15 received Ad26.COV2.S at low or high dose, single or two shots; several received placebo; per-sample allocation not given. Following the first vaccine or placebo injection, samples were taken on day 63. Libraries were prepared by immunoSEQ multiplex PCR; TCRdb keeps only in-frame clonotypes and omits some of them. The sample yields approximately 300,000 clones, roughly 84% seen once. The sample here was peripheral blood, taken in a trial of Ad26.COV2.S vaccine versus placebo. The TCR comes from a person aged 18-65 years who received the Ad26.COV2.S COVID-19 vaccine or a placebo. The gene calls are TRBV10-3 and TRBJ2-2, with 7 bases that match TRBD1. The DNA for the CDR3 is TGTGCCATCAGTTTCCCCGGGACAGCCGGGGAGCTGTTTTTT. It translates to CAISFPGTAGELFF.